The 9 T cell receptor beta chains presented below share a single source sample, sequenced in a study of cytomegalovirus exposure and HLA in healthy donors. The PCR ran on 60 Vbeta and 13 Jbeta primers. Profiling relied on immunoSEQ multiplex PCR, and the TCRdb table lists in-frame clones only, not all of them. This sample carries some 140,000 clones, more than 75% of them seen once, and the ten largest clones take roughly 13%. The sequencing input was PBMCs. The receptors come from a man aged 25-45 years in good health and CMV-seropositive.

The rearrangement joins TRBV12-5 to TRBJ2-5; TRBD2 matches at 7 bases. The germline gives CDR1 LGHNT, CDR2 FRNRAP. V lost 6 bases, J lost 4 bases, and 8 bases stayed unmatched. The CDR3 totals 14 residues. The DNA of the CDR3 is TGTGCTAGTGGGTGGGGGGGAGACCGAGAGACCCAGTACTTC. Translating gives CASGWGGDRETQYF.

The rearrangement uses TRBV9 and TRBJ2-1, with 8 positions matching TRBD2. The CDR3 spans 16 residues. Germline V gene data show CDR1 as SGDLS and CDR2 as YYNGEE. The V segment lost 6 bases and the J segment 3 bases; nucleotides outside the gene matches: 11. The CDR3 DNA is TGTGCCAGCACGGGGGGGGTGAGCGGGAGCTACAATGAGCAGTTCTTC. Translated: CASTGGVSGSYNEQFF.

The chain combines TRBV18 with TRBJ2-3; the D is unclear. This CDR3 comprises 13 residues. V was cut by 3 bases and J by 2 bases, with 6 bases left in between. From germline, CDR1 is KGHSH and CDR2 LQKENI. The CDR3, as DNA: TGTGCCAGCTCACCGGTACACACAGATACGCAGTATTTT. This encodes CASSPVHTDTQYF.

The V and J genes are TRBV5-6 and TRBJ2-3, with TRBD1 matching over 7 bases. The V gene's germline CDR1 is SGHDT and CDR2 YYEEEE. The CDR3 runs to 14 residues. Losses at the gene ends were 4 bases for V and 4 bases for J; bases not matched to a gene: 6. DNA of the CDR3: TGTGCCAGCAGCGCGACAGGGTCCCCAGATACGCAGTATTTT. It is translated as CASSATGSPDTQYF.

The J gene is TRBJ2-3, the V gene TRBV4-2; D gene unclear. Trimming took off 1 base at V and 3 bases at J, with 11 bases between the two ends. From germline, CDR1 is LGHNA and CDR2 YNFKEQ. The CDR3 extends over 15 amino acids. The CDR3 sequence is CASSQGHKKTDTQYF. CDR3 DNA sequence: TGTGCCAGCAGCCAAGGGCACAAAAAAACAGATACGCAGTATTTT.

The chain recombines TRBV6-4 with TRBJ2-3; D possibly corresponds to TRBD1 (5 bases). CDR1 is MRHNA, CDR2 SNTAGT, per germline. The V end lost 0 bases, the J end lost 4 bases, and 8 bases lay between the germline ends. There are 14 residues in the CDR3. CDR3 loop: CASSDSARADTQYF. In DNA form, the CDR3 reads TGTGCCAGCAGTGACTCTGCCAGGGCAGATACGCAGTATTTT.

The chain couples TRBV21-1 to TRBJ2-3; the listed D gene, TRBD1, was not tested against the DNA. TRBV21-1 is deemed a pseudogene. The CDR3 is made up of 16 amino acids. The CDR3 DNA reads TGTGCCGGCCCGATCAGAAGGGCAGGGCAAGCAGATACGCAGTATTTT. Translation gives CAGPIRRAGQADTQYF.

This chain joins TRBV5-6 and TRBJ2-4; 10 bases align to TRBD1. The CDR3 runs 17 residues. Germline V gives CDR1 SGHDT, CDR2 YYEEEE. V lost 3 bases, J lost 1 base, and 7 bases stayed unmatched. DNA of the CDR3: TGTGCCAGCAGCTGGGACAGGGGAGGGGAGGCCAAAAACATTCAGTACTTC. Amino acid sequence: CASSWDRGGEAKNIQYF.

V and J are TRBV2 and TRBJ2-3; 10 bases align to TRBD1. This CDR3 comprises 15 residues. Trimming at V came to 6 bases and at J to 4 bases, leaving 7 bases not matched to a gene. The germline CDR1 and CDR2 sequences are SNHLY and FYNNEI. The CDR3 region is CASSRQGAEADTQYF. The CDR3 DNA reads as TGTGCCAGCAGCCGACAGGGGGCGGAAGCAGATACGCAGTATTTT.